The 16 T cell receptor beta chains below come from one sample, sequenced in a study of beta chain features in type 1 diabetes (dated by TCRdb to the late 2010s). Their antigens remain unidentified. Receptor amplification or capture employed the immunoSEQ multiplex PCR assay. The High Capacity cDNA Reverse Transcription Kit was used to reverse transcribe all of the isolated RNA, meaning that expressed TCRB transcripts were what got sequenced. TCRdb limited this immuneACCESS table to in-frame rearrangements with V and J called. A share of clones is missing; checked studies link under half to unresolved V genes, and the rest is unexplained. The sample table contains some 150,000 clones; only one count was recorded for about 13% of them. In total, the top ten clones hold around 1.2% of the sample. On the study overall, not on this receptor specifically: In all four CD4+ subsets, TCRB CDR3 length was moderately but significantly shorter in type 1 diabetes patients.

The sample consisted of central memory CD4+ T cells from blood. The receptors shown here come from a man younger than 30 with type 1 diabetes.

V is TRBV5-1 and J is TRBJ2-3; TRBD2 matches at 10 bases. The CDR3 has 16 amino acids. With V trimmed by 4 bases and J by 1 base, 6 bases remained unmatched. The germline V gene encodes CDR1 SGHRS and CDR2 YFSETQ. Here the CDR3 DNA reads TGCGCCAGCAGCGCCAGCGGGGGGGCCGGCACAGATACGCAGTATTTT. Its protein is CASSASGGAGTDTQYF.

This clone was seen repeatedly, ten times or more. The J gene is TRBJ2-7, the V gene TRBV6-1; possible D gene TRBD2, 7 bases. CDR1 MNHNS and CDR2 SASEGT come from the germline V gene. The CDR3 covers 15 residues. With 6 bases removed from V and 6 bases from J, the gap between germline ends came to 21 bases. CDR3 region: CASSLSGGSLFEQYF. Written as DNA, the CDR3 is TGTGCCAGCAGCTTGTCGGGGGGCTCCCTCTTCGAGCAGTACTTC.

This rearrangement joins TRBV27 to TRBJ2-2, with TRBD1 matching 7 bases. V trimming: 5 bases; J trimming: 0 bases; junction bases outside the gene matches: 6. Germline loops: CDR1 MNHEY, CDR2 SMNVEV (reference sequence). The CDR3 consists of 16 residues. The CDR3 loop reads CASSTPGTANTGELFF. Here the CDR3 DNA reads TGTGCCAGCAGTACCCCCGGGACAGCGAACACCGGGGAGCTGTTTTTT.

The chain uses TRBV6-4 and TRBJ1-1; D perhaps matches TRBD1 (5 bases). V was trimmed by 7 bases and J by 1 base, leaving 10 bases between them. Per the germline V gene, CDR1 is MRHNA and CDR2 is SNTAGT. This CDR3 comprises 13 residues. The CDR3 DNA reads TGTGCCAGCAAACGACAGAGGAACACTGAAGCTTTCTTT. Its translation is CASKRQRNTEAFF.

The sample holds a few counts of this clone. This chain connects TRBV4-1 to TRBJ2-2, with a weak D call TRBD1 (6 bases). Trimming removed 3 bases at V and 1 base at J, with 12 bases between. This CDR3 is 16 amino acids long. Per the germline V gene, CDR1 is MGHRA and CDR2 is YSYEKL. CDR3 in DNA: TGCGCCAGCAGCCAGGCCGGGACAAGGAACACCGGGGAGCTGTTTTTT. It translates to CASSQAGTRNTGELFF.

This clone was seen a handful of times. The CDR3 loop is CASSKQGTSSGANVLTF. CDR3 nucleotides: TGTGCCAGTAGTAAACAGGGGACCAGCTCTGGGGCCAACGTCCTGACTTTC. The chain uses TRBV19 and TRBJ2-6, with 7 nucleotides matching TRBD1. With 4 bases clipped from V and 0 bases from J, the junction kept 6 bases outside the gene matches. CDR3 length: 17 amino acids. CDR1 and CDR2 (germline): LNHDA, SQIVND (reference sequence).

The chain recombines TRBV4-2 with TRBJ2-1; 9 nucleotides line up with TRBD2. Per the germline V gene, CDR1 is LGHNA and CDR2 is YNFKEQ. The CDR3 spans 16 residues. Trimming took 3 bases from V and 9 from J; bases not matched to a gene: 12. This CDR3 reads CASSHPGGGGGGEQFF. CDR3 bases: TGTGCCAGCAGCCATCCCGGCGGCGGGGGGGGCGGTGAGCAGTTCTTC.

This clone was seen a handful of times. V gene TRBV5-6 combines with J gene TRBJ2-6; D is unresolved. Germline V CDR1 and CDR2: SGHDT, YYEEEE. The germline V and J ends were trimmed by 5 bases and 0 bases, with 15 bases remaining between them. The CDR3 has 17 amino acids. CDR3 in DNA: TGTGCCAGCAGGTCTCGGACGGCTATCTCTGGGGCCAACGTCCTGACTTTC. It encodes CASRSRTAISGANVLTF.

This clone showed up many times. The J gene is TRBJ2-4, the V gene TRBV19, with D possibly matching TRBD2 (6 bases). Germline CDR1 is LNHDA and CDR2 is SQIVND (reference sequence). Trimming cost V 7 bases and J 13 bases, with 26 bases left between them. This CDR3 contains 15 residues. CDR3 DNA: TGTGCCAGTACTTTGACCGGGAGAAATATCCGGGAGCAGTACTTC. It translates to CASTLTGRNIREQYF.

This clone was counted between two and nine times. The rearrangement links TRBV9 to TRBJ1-2, with a possible D match to TRBD1 (5 bases). V shed 5 bases and J shed 1 base, with 12 bases lying between them. CDR1 is SGDLS, CDR2 YYNGEE, per germline. There are 14 residues in the CDR3. The CDR3 reads CASREGTVNYGYTF. For the CDR3, the DNA is TGTGCCAGCAGAGAAGGGACTGTTAACTATGGCTACACCTTC.

This clone was counted a few times. The chain is built from TRBV7-3 and TRBJ2-1; 8 bases agree with TRBD2. The CDR3 consists of 19 residues. With V trimmed by 5 bases and J by 5 bases, 20 bases remained unmatched. Germline CDR1 SGHTA, CDR2 FQGTGA. CDR3: CASSPAWGSGANQNNEQFF. CDR3 nucleotides: TGTGCCAGCAGCCCAGCTTGGGGTAGCGGGGCCAACCAAAACAATGAGCAGTTCTTC.

The chain combines TRBV5-1 with TRBJ1-4; 9 bases fit TRBD1. The CDR3 is made up of 16 amino acids. Germline values: CDR1 SGHRS, CDR2 YFSETQ. Unmatched junction bases numbered 7, after V lost 4 bases and J lost 3 bases. As DNA, the CDR3 is TGCGCCAGCAGCGTATATGGACAGGGGTCTAATGAAAAACTGTTTTTT. Encoded protein: CASSVYGQGSNEKLFF. The full variable domain, in which reference TRBV5-1 and TRBJ1-4 provide the parts outside the CDR3, is KAGVTQTPRYLIKTRGQQVTLSCSPISGHRSVSWYQQTPGQGLQFLFEYFSETQRNKGNFPGRFSGRQFSNSRSEMNVSTLELGDSALYLCASSVYGQGSNEKLFFGSGTQLSVL.

The chain couples TRBV7-3 to TRBJ2-3, with 7 bases that match TRBD1. Per germline, CDR1 SGHTA and CDR2 FQGTGA. CDR3 length: 13 amino acids. Losses at the gene ends were 3 bases for V and 4 bases for J; bases not matched to a gene: 1. CDR3 in amino acids: CASSFQGADTQYF. As DNA, the CDR3 is TGTGCCAGCAGCTTCCAGGGGGCAGATACGCAGTATTTT.

Only a few counts were recorded for this clone. The same CDR3 can be traced to other DNA sequences in this sample. V and J are TRBV9 and TRBJ1-1; 9 bases align to TRBD1. Germline CDR1 is SGDLS and CDR2 is YYNGEE. V lost 0 bases, J lost 1 base, and 1 base stayed unmatched. This CDR3 region has 15 residues. The CDR3 reads CASSVEGQGNTEAFF. CDR3 DNA: TGTGCCAGCAGCGTAGAGGGACAGGGGAACACTGAAGCTTTCTTT.

The chain couples TRBV15 to TRBJ2-5, with D possibly matching TRBD2 (6 bases). The germline V gene encodes CDR1 LNHNV and CDR2 YYDKDF (reference sequence). This CDR3 is built from 14 residues. The V end lost 9 bases, the J end lost 4 bases, and 18 bases lay between the germline ends. CDR3 sequence: CATARGSPGETQYF. The CDR3 nucleotides are TGTGCCACGGCCCGGGGGTCTCCGGGAGAGACCCAGTACTTC.

The chain couples TRBV7-2 to TRBJ2-1, with 9 positions matching TRBD1. Trimming at V came to 2 bases and at J to 4 bases, leaving 6 bases not matched to a gene. This CDR3 is built from 16 residues. Germline assignment: CDR1 SGHTA and CDR2 FQGNSA. The CDR3 protein is CASSLSTGGLYNEQFF. For the CDR3, the DNA is TGTGCCAGCAGCTTATCCACAGGGGGCCTGTACAATGAGCAGTTCTTC. The full variable domain, its missing parts supplied by reference TRBV7-2 and TRBJ2-1, is GAGVSQSPSNKVTEKGKDVELRCDPISGHTALYWYRQSLGQGLEFLIYFQGNSAPDKSGLPSDRFSAERTGGSVSTLTIQRTQQEDSAVYLCASSLSTGGLYNEQFFGPGTRLTVL.